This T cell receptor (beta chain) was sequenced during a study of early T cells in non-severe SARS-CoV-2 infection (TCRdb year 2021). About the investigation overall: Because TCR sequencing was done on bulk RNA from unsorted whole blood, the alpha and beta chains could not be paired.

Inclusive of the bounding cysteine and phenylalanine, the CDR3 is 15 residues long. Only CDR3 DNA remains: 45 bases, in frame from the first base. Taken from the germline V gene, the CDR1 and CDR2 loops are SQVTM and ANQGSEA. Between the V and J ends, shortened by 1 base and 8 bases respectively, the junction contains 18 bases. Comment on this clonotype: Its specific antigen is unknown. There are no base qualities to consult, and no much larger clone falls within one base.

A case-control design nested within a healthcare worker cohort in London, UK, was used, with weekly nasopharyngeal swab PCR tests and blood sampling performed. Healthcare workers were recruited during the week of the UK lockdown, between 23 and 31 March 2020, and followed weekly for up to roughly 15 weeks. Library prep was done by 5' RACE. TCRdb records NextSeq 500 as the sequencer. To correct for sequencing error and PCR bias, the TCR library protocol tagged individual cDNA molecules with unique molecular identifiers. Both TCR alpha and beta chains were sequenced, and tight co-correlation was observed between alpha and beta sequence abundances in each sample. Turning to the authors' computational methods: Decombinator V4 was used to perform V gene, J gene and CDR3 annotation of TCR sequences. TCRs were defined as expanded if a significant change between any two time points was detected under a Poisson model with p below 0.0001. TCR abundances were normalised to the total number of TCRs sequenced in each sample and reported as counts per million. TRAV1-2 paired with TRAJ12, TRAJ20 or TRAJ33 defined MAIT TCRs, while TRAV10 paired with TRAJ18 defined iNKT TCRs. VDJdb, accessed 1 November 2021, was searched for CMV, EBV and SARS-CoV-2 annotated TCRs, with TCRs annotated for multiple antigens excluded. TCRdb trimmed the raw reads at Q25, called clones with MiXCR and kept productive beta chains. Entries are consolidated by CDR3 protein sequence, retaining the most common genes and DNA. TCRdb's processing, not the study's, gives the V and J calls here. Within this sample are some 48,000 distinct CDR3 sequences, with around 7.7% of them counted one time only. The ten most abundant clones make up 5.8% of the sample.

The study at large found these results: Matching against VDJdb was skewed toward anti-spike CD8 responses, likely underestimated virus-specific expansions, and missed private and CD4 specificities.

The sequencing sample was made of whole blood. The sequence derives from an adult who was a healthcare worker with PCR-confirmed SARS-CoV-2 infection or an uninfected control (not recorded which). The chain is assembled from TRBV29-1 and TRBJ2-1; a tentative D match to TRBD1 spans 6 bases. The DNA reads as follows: TGCAGCGTTGAAGCGGGACATGGAAGGATCGATGAGCAGTTCTTC. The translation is CSVEAGHGRIDEQFF.